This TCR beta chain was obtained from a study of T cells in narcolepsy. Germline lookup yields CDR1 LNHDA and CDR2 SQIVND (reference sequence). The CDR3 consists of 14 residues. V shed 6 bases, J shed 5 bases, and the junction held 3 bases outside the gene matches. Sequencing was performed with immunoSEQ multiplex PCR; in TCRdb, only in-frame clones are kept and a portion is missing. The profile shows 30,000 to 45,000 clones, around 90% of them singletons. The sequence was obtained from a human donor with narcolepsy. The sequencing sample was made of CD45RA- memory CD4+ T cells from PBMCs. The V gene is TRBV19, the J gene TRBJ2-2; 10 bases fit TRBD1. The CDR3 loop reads CASRRQGATGELFF. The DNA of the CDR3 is TGTGCCAGTAGGAGACAGGGGGCAACCGGGGAGCTGTTTTTT.